Listed here are 20 T cell receptor beta chains from one sample, sequenced in a study of follicular helper T cells after annual influenza vaccination. Documented time point: 2015-2016 season, 7 days after influenza vaccination. Produced via immunoSEQ multiplex PCR; TCRdb's table is partial and in-frame only. Counted here are more than 4,000 clones, about four fifths occurring once; the ten biggest clones make up approximately 0.87%. Specimen: CXCR5+ CD38- circulating T follicular helper cells from blood, collected 7 days after influenza vaccination. Subset reported: circulating Tfh, non-naive CD4+CXCR5+PD-1+ (ICOS+CD38+ or ICOS-CD38-). These receptor sequences come from an adult who received the influenza vaccine.

The V gene is TRBV7-8, the J gene TRBJ2-1; 11 bases are a match to TRBD2. The CDR3 totals 17 residues. J was trimmed by 0 bases and V by 2 bases; bases with no gene match: 3. In germline, CDR1 is SGHVS, CDR2 FQNEAQ. The CDR3 bases are TGTGCCAGCAGCTTAACTAGCGGGGGTTACTCCTACAATGAGCAGTTCTTC. It codes for CASSLTSGGYSYNEQFF.

The rearrangement uses TRBV10-3 and TRBJ2-5; 13 bases are shared with TRBD2. Unmatched junction bases numbered 1, after V lost 10 bases and J lost 2 bases. Germline values: CDR1 ENHRY, CDR2 SYGVKD. The CDR3 has 13 residues. The CDR3 reads CATTSGGQETQYF. DNA for the CDR3: TGTGCCACGACTAGCGGGGGGCAAGAGACCCAGTACTTC.

The gene calls are TRBV7-2 and TRBJ1-1, with D possibly TRBD1 on 6 matching bases. The CDR3 consists of 17 residues. The V gene's germline CDR1 is SGHTA and CDR2 FQGNSA. Trimming pared 4 bases from V and 4 bases from J, leaving 22 bases between. In DNA form, the CDR3 reads TGTGCCAGCAGCTCTCAAATCTTTGGAGGGGGGGGCACTGAAGCTTTCTTT. This codes for CASSSQIFGGGGTEAFF.

The J gene is TRBJ2-1, the V gene TRBV9, with 7 bases fitting TRBD1. This CDR3 spans 15 amino acids. Trimming removed 4 bases from V and 0 bases from J; junction bases left unmatched: 4. The V gene's germline CDR1 is SGDLS and CDR2 YYNGEE. CDR3 region: CASSKTGTSYNEQFF. Here the CDR3 DNA reads TGTGCCAGCAGCAAGACAGGGACCTCCTACAATGAGCAGTTCTTC.

A few counts support this clone. This chain uses TRBV23-1 with TRBJ1-2; TRBD1 might be the D (6 bases). TRBV23-1 is an ORF; its function is uncertain. There are 14 residues in the CDR3. V lost 2 bases and J lost 6, with 13 bases in between. The CDR3 DNA is TGCGCCAGCAGTCAAGAAAGGACAGCGGATGGCTACACCTTC. It is translated as CASSQERTADGYTF.

CDR3 nucleotides: TGTGCCAGCAGCCCCTGGGACATTCATGGCTACACCTTC. Amino acid sequence: CASSPWDIHGYTF. V gene TRBV5-6 combines with J gene TRBJ1-2, with a possible D match to TRBD1 (6 bases). The CDR3 totals 13 residues. Per the germline V gene, CDR1 is SGHDT and CDR2 is YYEEEE. Trimming took 4 bases from V and 6 from J, leaving 13 bases between them.

This chain connects TRBV29-1 to TRBJ2-6; D is unclear. This CDR3 has 12 amino acids. In germline, CDR1 is SQVTM, CDR2 ANQGSEA. Trimming took off 5 bases at V and 3 bases at J, with 5 bases between the two ends. The CDR3 is CSVLSGANVLTF. The CDR3 coding sequence is TGCAGCGTTCTAAGTGGGGCCAACGTCCTGACTTTC.

This rearrangement joins TRBV7-9 to TRBJ2-4; D is perhaps TRBD2 (6 bases). Germline loops: CDR1 SEHNR, CDR2 FQNEAQ (reference sequence). Trimming removed 4 bases at V and 8 bases at J, with 15 bases between. This CDR3 is built from 14 residues. This CDR3 reads CASSYTRDSYIQYF. The CDR3 DNA reads TGTGCCAGCAGCTATACGCGGGATTCGTACATTCAGTACTTC.

J is TRBJ2-1 and V is TRBV5-6, with 8 bases lining up with TRBD2. This CDR3 has 16 amino acids. J was trimmed by 2 bases and V by 1 base; bases with no gene match: 5. The germline CDR1 and CDR2 sequences are SGHDT and YYEEEE. CDR3: CASSLTLAVTYNEQFF. The CDR3 DNA follows: TGTGCCAGCAGCTTGACACTAGCGGTAACCTACAATGAGCAGTTCTTC.

V is TRBV27 and J is TRBJ1-4; perhaps TRBD1 as D (5 bases). The CDR3 sequence is 16 residues long. The germline V gene has CDR1 MNHEY and CDR2 SMNVEV (reference sequence). The germline V and J ends were trimmed by 11 bases and 2 bases, with 21 bases remaining between them. CDR3: CAYNGGDGPTNEKLFF. The CDR3 coding sequence is TGTGCCTACAATGGGGGGGACGGGCCTACTAATGAAAAACTGTTTTTT.

This chain links TRBV9 with TRBJ2-1; D possibly corresponds to TRBD1 (6 bases). The CDR3 runs 16 residues. V shed 3 bases and J shed 3 bases, with 16 bases lying between them. Germline V CDR1 and CDR2: SGDLS, YYNGEE. CDR3 region: CASSEKTGNRYNEQFF. CDR3 in DNA: TGTGCCAGCAGCGAAAAAACAGGGAATCGCTACAATGAGCAGTTCTTC. The full variable domain, its missing parts supplied by reference TRBV9 and TRBJ2-1, is DSGVTQTPKHLITATGQRVTLRCSPRSGDLSVYWYQQSLDQGLQFLIQYYNGEERAKGNILERFSAQQFPDLHSELNLSSLELGDSALYFCASSEKTGNRYNEQFFGPGTRLTVL.

J is TRBJ1-2 and V is TRBV20-1; 7 bases line up with TRBD1. The CDR3 runs to 11 residues. V trimming: 2 bases; J trimming: 8 bases; junction bases outside the gene matches: 2. CDR1 and CDR2 (germline): DFQATT, SNEGSKA (reference sequence). The CDR3 reads CSARRDSGYTF. CDR3 coding DNA: TGCAGTGCTAGACGGGACAGCGGCTACACCTTC.

V usage is TRBV4-2 and J usage is TRBJ1-4; 8 positions agree with TRBD1. V shed 1 base, J shed 8 bases, and the junction held 12 bases outside the gene matches. This CDR3 region has 17 residues. Germline CDR1 and CDR2: LGHNA and YNFKEQ. In nucleotides, the CDR3 is TGTGCCAGCAGCCAAGTGGGCAGGGGGCCTGTGCGCGAAAAACTGTTTTTT. Its translation is CASSQVGRGPVREKLFF.

CDR3: CASSSVHRQSRGDTQYF. The DNA for the CDR3 is TGTGCCAGCAGCTCCGTACACAGGCAATCGCGTGGTGATACGCAGTATTTT. This sequence joins TRBV7-9 and TRBJ2-3, with D possibly matching TRBD1 (5 bases). Germline V CDR1 and CDR2: SEHNR, FQNEAQ (reference sequence). The V end lost 4 bases, the J end lost 6 bases, and 23 bases lay between the germline ends. The CDR3 is 17 residues long.

This chain connects TRBV7-2 to TRBJ2-3; D may be TRBD2 (7 bases). The CDR3 runs 15 residues. Looked up from germline, CDR1 is SGHTA and CDR2 is FQGNSA. The V gene lost 0 bases and the J gene lost 3 bases, with 10 bases spanning the gap. The CDR3 region is CASSLAGGPTDTQYF. The CDR3 bases are TGTGCCAGCAGCTTAGCGGGGGGGCCGACAGATACGCAGTATTTT.

The chain couples TRBV14 to TRBJ2-7; 9 positions match TRBD2. The germline V gene encodes CDR1 SGHDN and CDR2 FVKESK. V lost 2 bases to trimming and J lost 4 bases; unmatched junction nucleotides: 9. This CDR3 is built from 16 residues. Here the CDR3 reads CASSQQKTSGLYEQYF. CDR3 DNA sequence: TGTGCCAGCAGCCAACAGAAGACTAGCGGACTGTACGAGCAGTACTTC.

This chain joins TRBV7-3 and TRBJ1-1, with 12 bases fitting TRBD1. Germline CDR1 SGHTA, CDR2 FQGTGA. V lost 5 bases to trimming and J lost 4 bases; unmatched junction nucleotides: 5. CDR3 length equals 15 residues. CDR3 sequence reads: CASSPTGQGATEAFF. As DNA, the CDR3 is TGTGCCAGCAGCCCAACGGGACAGGGGGCCACTGAAGCTTTCTTT.

The V call is TRBV6-5, the J call TRBJ1-2, with TRBD1 identical over 7 bases. The CDR3 runs 15 residues. Germline trimming cut 0 bases from V and 2 bases from J; bases unmatched to any gene: 3. Germline V gene data show CDR1 as MNHEY and CDR2 as SVGAGI. The CDR3 DNA follows: TGTGCCAGCAGTTACTCAGGGGGCCGGAACTATGGCTACACCTTC. It codes for CASSYSGGRNYGYTF.

The table lists this clone with a count of one. This chain links TRBV28 with TRBJ1-2; D is possibly TRBD1 (5 bases). In germline, CDR1 is MDHEN, CDR2 SYDVKM. The CDR3 contains 13 residues. The germline V and J ends were trimmed by 2 bases and 6 bases, with 10 bases remaining between them. CDR3 sequence reads: CASSLRGVDGYTF. CDR3 DNA: TGTGCCAGCAGTTTACGGGGGGTCGATGGCTACACCTTC.

This chain connects TRBV29-1 to TRBJ1-1, with 10 bases aligning to TRBD1. J was trimmed by 7 bases and V by 7 bases; bases with no gene match: 0. The length of the CDR3 is 10 residues. Germline assignment: CDR1 SQVTM and CDR2 ANQGSEA. CDR3 DNA sequence: TGCAGCGGGGACAGGGGTGAAGCTTTCTTT. Translation: CSGDRGEAFF.